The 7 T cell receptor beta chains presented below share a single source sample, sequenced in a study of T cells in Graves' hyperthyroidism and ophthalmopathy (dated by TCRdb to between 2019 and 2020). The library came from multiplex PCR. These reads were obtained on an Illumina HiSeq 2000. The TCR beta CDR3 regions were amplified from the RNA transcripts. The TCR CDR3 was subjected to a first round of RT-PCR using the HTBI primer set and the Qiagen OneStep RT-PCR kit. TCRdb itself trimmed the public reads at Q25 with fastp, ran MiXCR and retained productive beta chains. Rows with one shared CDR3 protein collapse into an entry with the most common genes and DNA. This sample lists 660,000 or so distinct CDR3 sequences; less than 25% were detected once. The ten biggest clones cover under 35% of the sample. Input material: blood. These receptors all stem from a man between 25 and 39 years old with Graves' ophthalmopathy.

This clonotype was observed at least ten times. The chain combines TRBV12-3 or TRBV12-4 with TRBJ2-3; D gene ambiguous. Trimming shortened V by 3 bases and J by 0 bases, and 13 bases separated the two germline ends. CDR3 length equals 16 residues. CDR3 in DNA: TGTGCCAGCAGTTTGTGGCCTCGGTGGAGCACAGATACGCAGTATTTT. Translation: CASSLWPRWSTDTQYF.

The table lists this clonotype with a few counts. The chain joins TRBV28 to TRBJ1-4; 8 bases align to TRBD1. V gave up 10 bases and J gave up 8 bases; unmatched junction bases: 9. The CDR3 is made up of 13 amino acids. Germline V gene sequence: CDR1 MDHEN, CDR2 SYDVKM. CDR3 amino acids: CAIRARGLEKLFF. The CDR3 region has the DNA TGTGCCATCCGTGCCAGGGGGCTAGAAAAACTGTTTTTT.

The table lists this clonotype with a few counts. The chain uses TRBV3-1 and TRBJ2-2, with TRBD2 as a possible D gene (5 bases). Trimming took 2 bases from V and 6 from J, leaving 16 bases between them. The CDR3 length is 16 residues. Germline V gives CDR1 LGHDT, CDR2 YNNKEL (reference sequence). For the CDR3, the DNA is TGTGCCAGCAGCCAATCAGCGGCTTTTGGGGCCGGGGAGCTGTTTTTT. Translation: CASSQSAAFGAGELFF. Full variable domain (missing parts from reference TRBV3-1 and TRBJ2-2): DTAVSQTPKYLVTQMGNDKSIKCEQNLGHDTMYWYKQDSKKFLKIMFSYNNKELIINETVPNRFSPKSPDKAHLNLHINSLELGDSAVYFCASSQSAAFGAGELFFGEGSRLTVL.

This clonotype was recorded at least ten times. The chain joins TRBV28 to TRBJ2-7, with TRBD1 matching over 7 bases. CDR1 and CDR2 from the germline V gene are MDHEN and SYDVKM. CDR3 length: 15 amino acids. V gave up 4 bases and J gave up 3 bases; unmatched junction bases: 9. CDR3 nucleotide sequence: TGTGCCAGCAGTTCCCCTCAGACAGGGAGCTACGAGCAGTACTTC. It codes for CASSSPQTGSYEQYF.

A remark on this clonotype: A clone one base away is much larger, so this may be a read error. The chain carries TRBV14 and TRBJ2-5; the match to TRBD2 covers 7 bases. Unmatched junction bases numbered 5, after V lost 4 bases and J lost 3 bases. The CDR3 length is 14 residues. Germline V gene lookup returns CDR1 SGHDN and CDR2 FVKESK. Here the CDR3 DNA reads TGTGCCAGCAGCCCCCTGGGGGGGGAAGAGACCCAGTACTTC. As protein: CASSPLGGEETQYF.

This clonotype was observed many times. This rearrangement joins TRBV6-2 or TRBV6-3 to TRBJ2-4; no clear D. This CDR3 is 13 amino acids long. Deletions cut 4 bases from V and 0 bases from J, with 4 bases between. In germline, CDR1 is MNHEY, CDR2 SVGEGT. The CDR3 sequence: CASSWTAKNIQYF. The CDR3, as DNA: TGTGCCAGCAGTTGGACAGCCAAAAACATTCAGTACTTC.

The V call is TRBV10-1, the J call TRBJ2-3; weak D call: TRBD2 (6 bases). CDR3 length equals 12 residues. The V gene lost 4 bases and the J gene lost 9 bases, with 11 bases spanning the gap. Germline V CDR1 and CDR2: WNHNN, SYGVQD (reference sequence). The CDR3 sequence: CASSGDSRTQYF. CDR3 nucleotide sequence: TGCGCCAGCAGTGGGGACTCAAGAACGCAGTATTTT.